This T cell receptor beta chain is from a study of blood T cells in healthy people across ages. Study-wide results and limits: For the donors, CMV status was unknown and possibly confounded expanded clonotype changes.

There are a few counts of this clonotype. Its cognate antigen is unknown. With a J-beta primer mix and a sample-barcoded 5' primer, a second PCR ran 7 to 11 cycles. One entry per CDR3 protein results from TCRdb running MiXCR on the 5' RACE reads. The sample includes hundreds of thousands of distinct CDR3 sequences, 40% to 45% of them seen just once. Germline V gives CDR1 KGHSH, CDR2 LQKENI. Trimming took off 2 bases at V and 6 bases at J, with 14 bases between the two ends. This CDR3 is 15 amino acids long. The extraction recovered at least 6 micrograms of total RNA per sample. The clonotype was recovered from an older man in good health. The rearrangement joins TRBV18 to TRBJ2-1, with D maybe TRBD2 (5 bases). Source material: blood. CDR3 amino acids: CASSPSRAAINEQFF. DNA for the CDR3: TGTGCCAGCTCACCATCGAGGGCTGCTATCAATGAGCAGTTCTTC. Based on the CDR3 plus reference TRBV18 and TRBJ2-1, the full variable domain is NAGVMQNPRHLVRRRGQEARLRCSPMKGHSHVYWYRQLPEEGLKFMVYLQKENIIDESGMPKERFSAEFPKEGPSILRIQQVVRGDSAAYFCASSPSRAAINEQFFGPGTRLTVL.